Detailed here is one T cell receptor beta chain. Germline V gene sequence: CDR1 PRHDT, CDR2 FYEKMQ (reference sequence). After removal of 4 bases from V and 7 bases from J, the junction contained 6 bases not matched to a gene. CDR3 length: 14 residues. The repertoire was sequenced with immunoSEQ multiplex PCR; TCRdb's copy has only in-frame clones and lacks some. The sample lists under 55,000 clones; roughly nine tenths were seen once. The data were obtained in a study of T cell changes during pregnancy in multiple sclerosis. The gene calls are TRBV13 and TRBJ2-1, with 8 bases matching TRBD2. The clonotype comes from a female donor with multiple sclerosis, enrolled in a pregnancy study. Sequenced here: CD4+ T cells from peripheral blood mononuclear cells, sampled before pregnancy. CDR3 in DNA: TGTGCCAGCAGCTCGAGCGGGAGAGGAAATGAGCAGTTCTTC. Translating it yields CASSSSGRGNEQFF.